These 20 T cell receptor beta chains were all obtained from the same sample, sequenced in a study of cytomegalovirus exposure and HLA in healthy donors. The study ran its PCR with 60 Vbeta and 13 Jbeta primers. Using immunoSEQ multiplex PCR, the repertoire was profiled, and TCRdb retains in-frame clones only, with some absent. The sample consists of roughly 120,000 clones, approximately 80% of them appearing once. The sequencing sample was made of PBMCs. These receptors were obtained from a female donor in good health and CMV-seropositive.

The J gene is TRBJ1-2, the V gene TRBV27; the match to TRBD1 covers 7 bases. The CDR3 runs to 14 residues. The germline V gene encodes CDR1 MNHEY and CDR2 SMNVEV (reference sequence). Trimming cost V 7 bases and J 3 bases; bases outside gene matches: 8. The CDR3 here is CASKGAGYDYGYTF. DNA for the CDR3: TGTGCCAGCAAGGGGGCAGGGTACGACTATGGCTACACCTTC.

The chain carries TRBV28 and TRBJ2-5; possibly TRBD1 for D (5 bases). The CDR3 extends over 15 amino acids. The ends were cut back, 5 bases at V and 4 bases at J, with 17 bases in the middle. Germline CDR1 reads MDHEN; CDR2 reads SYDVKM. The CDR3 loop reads CASSRVRGRGETQYF. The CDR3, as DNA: TGTGCCAGCAGTAGAGTAAGGGGAAGAGGAGAGACCCAGTACTTC. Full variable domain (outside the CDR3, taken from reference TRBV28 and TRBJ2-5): DVKVTQSSRYLVKRTGEKVFLECVQDMDHENMFWYRQDPGLGLRLIYFSYDVKMKEKGDIPEGYSVSREKKERFSLILESASTNQTSMYLCASSRVRGRGETQYFGPGTRLLVL.

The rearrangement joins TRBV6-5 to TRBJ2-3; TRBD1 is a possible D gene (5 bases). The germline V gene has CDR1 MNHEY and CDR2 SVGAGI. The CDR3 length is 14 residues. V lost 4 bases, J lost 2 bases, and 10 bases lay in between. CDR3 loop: CASSWSGATDTQYF. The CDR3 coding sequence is TGTGCCAGCAGTTGGAGTGGGGCCACAGATACGCAGTATTTT.

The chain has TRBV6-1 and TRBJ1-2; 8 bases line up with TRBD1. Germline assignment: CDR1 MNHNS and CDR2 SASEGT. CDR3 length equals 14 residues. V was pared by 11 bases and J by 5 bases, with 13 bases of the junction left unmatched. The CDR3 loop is CAAPKGQGVYGYTF. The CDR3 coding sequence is TGTGCCGCCCCAAAAGGACAGGGAGTGTATGGCTACACCTTC.

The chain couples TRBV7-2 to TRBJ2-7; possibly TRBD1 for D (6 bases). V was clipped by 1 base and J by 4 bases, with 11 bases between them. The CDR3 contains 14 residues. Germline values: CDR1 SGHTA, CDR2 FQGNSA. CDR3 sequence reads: CASSLDRVSYEQYF. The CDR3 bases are TGTGCCAGCAGCTTAGACAGGGTCTCGTACGAGCAGTACTTC.

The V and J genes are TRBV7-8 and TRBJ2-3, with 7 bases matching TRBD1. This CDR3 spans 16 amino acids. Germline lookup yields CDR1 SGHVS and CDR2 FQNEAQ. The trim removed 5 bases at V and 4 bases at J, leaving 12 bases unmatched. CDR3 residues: CASSPRGGSDADTQYF. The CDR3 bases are TGTGCCAGCAGCCCCCGAGGGGGCTCGGACGCAGATACGCAGTATTTT.

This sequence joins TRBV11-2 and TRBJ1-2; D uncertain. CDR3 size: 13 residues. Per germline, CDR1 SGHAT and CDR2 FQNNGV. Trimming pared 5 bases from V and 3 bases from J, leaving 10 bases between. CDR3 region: CASSVGRHYGYTF. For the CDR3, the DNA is TGTGCCAGCAGCGTAGGGAGGCACTATGGCTACACCTTC.

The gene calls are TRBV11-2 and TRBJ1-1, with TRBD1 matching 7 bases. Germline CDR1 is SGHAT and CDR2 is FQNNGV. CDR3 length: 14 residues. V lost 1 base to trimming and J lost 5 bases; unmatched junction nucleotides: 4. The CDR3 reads CASSLAVQGTEAFF. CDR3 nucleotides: TGTGCCAGCAGCTTAGCGGTACAGGGGACTGAAGCTTTCTTT. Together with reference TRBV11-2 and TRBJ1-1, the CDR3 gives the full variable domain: EAGVAQSPRYKIIEKRQSVAFWCNPISGHATLYWYQQILGQGPKLLIQFQNNGVVDDSQLPKDRFSAERLKGVDSTLKIQPAKLEDSAVYLCASSLAVQGTEAFFGQGTRLTVV.

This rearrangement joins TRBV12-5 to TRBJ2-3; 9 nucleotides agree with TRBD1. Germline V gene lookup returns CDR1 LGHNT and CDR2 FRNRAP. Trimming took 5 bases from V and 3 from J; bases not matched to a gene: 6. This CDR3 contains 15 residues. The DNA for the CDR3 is TGTGCTAGTGGTACGGGACAGGGAGGGACAGATACGCAGTATTTT. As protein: CASGTGQGGTDTQYF.

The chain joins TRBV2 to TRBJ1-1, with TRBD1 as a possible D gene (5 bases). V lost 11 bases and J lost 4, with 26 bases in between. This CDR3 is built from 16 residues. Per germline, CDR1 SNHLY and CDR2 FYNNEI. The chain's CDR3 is CAAEGVGSNTGTEAFF. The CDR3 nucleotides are TGTGCCGCGGAGGGCGTAGGGTCTAATACAGGCACTGAAGCTTTCTTT.

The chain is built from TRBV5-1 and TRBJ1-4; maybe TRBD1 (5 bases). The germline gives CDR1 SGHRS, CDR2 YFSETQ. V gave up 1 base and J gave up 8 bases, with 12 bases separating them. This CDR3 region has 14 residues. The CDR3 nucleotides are TGCGCCAGCAGCTTGACAGGCTCAGACGAAAAACTGTTTTTT. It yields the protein CASSLTGSDEKLFF.

The CDR3 reads CASSPDRNQPQHF. The CDR3 DNA is TGTGCCAGCAGTCCCGACAGAAATCAGCCCCAGCATTTT. This sequence joins TRBV6-1 and TRBJ1-5, with TRBD1 as a possible D gene (5 bases). CDR3 length: 13 residues. Trimming took 5 bases from V and 4 from J, leaving 9 bases between them. Germline CDR1 reads MNHNS; CDR2 reads SASEGT.

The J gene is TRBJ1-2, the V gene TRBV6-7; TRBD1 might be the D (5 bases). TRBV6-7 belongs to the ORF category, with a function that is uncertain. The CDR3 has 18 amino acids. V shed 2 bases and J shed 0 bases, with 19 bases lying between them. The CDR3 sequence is CASSYGRSMDTPNYGYTF. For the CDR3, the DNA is TGTGCCAGCAGTTACGGTCGAAGCATGGACACCCCTAACTATGGCTACACCTTC.

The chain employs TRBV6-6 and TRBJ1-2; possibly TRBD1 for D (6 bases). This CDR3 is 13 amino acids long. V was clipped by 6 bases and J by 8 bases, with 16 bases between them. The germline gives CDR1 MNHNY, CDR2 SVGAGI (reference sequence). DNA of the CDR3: TGTGCCAGCAGGGAACAGGGCTCTTGGGGCTACACCTTC. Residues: CASREQGSWGYTF.

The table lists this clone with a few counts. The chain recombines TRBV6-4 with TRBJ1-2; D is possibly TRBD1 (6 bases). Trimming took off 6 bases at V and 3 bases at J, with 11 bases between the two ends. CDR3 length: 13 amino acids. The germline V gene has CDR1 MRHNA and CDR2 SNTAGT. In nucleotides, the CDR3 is TGTGCCAGCAGAGGGGACACAGACTATGGCTACACCTTC. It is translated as CASRGDTDYGYTF.

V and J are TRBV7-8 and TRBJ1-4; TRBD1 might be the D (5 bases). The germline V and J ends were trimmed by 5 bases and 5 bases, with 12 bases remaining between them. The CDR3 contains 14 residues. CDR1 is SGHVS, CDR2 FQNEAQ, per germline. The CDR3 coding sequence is TGTGCCAGCAGCCTGGGACGGGGGAATGAAAAACTGTTTTTT. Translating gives CASSLGRGNEKLFF.

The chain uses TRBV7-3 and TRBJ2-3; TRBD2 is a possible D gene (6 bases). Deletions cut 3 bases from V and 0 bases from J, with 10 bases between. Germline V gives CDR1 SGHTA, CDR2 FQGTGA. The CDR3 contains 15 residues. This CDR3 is CASSFVAASTDTQYF. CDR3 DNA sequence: TGTGCCAGCAGCTTTGTAGCGGCTAGCACAGATACGCAGTATTTT.

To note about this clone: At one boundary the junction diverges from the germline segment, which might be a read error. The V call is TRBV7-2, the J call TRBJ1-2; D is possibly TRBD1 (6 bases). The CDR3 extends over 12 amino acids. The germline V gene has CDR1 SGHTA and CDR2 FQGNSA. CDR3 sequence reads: CASSPRTDWGGF. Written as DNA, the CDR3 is TGTGCCAGCAGCCCTCGGACAGACTGGGGCGGGTTC.

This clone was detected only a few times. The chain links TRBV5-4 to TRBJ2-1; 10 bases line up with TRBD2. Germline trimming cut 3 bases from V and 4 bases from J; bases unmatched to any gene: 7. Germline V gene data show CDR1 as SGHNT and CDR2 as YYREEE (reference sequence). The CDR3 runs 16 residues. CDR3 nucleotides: TGTGCCAGCAGCTCAAGCGGGGGGGCACCTTACAATGAGCAGTTCTTC. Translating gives CASSSSGGAPYNEQFF.

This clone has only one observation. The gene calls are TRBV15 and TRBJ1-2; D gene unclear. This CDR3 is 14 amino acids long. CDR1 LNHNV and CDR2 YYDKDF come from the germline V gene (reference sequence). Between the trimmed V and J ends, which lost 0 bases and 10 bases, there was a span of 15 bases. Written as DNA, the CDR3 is TGTGCCACCAGCAGAGAGGGAGACTATGGGGTCTACACCTTC. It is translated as CATSREGDYGVYTF. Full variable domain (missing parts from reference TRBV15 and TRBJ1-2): DAMVIQNPRYQVTQFGKPVTLSCSQTLNHNVMYWYQQKSSQAPKLLFHYYDKDFNNEADTPDNFQSRRPNTSFCFLDIRSPGLGDTAMYLCATSREGDYGVYTFGSGTRLTVV.